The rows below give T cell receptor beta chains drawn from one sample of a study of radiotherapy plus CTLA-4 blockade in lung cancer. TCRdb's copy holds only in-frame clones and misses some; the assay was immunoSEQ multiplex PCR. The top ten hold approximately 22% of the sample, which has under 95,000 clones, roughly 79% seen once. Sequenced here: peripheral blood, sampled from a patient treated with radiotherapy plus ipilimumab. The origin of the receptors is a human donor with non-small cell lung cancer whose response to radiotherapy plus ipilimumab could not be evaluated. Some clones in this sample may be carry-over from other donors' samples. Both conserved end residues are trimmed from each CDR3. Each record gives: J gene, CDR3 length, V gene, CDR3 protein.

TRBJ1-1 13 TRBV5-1 ASSLADGGRGEAF
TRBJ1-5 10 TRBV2 ASRDRGPPQH
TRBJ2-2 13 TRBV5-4 ASTSGGSNTGELF
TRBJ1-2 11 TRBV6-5 ASKTGGFYGYT
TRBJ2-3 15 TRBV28 ASSSVRVAHDTDTQY
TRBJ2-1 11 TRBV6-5 ASSYWLAGGLV
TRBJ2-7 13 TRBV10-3 AIRNSTGTVGEQY
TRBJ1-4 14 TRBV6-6 ASRDTGYATNEKLF
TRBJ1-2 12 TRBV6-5 ASSYSRDGYGYT
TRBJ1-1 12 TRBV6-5 ASRKPGQDTEAF
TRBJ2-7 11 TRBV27 ASRRQESYEQY